Listed below are T cell receptor beta chains from one sample, sequenced in a study of shared clonotypes between healthy human individuals. The repertoire was sequenced with immunoSEQ multiplex PCR; TCRdb's copy has only in-frame clones and lacks some. The sample shows about 2 million clones, approximately 95% of them seen only once. Material: naive CD4+ T cells sorted from blood. Source of these receptors: a man aged 18-30 years in good health. Both conserved end residues are part of each CDR3. A D gene is named only where the DNA matches it firmly. Rows give clone size only sometimes, using once, few, many, or a class for an expanded clone.

j_call	v_call	d_call	clone_size	cdr3_nt	cdr3_aa
TRBJ2-3	TRBV19	.	.	TGTGCCAGTAGTGAAACGTGGATAACAACAGATACGCAGTATTTT	CASSETWITTDTQYF
TRBJ1-5	TRBV30	TRBD1	.	TGTGCCTGGAGTGCTACAGGGGGCAATCAGCCCCAGCATTTT	CAWSATGGNQPQHF
TRBJ1-4	TRBV6-1	.	.	TGTGCCAGCAGAGAACAGAGAATGGCAACTAATGAAAAACTGTTTTTT	CASREQRMATNEKLFF
TRBJ2-3	TRBV21-1	.	.	TGTGCCAGCAGCAATTCCGGCACAGATACGCAGTATTTT	CASSNSGTDTQYF
TRBJ2-1	TRBV6-1	TRBD2	.	TGTGCCAGCAGTGCCAGGGCTAGCGGGGGCCGCTTTAGCTCCTACAATGAGCAGTTCTTC	CASSARASGGRFSSYNEQFF
TRBJ2-7	TRBV20-1	.	.	TGCAGTGCTCCTAGACAGAACGAGCAGTACTTC	CSAPRQNEQYF
TRBJ2-1	TRBV7-2	TRBD2	.	TGTGCCAGCAGCAGGACTAGCGGGACGACTGAGCAGTTCTTC	CASSRTSGTTEQFF
TRBJ2-7	TRBV4-1	.	.	TGCGCCAGCAGCCAAGAAGGAGCGATCTTCTCCTACGAGCAGTACTTC	CASSQEGAIFSYEQYF
TRBJ1-6	TRBV18	.	.	TGTGCCAGCTCACCAGATAGTAGTTCACCCCTCCACTTT	CASSPDSSSPLHF
TRBJ1-1	TRBV28	.	.	TGTGCCAGCAGTTTTACTAGACAGACGAACACTGAAGCTTTCTTT	CASSFTRQTNTEAFF
TRBJ2-1	TRBV25-1	.	once	TGTGCCAGCAGTGAAGAGGCGGGTGAGCAGTTCTTC	CASSEEAGEQFF
TRBJ1-1	TRBV29-1	.	.	TGCAGCGTTGCCTACGCGGCCGTGGGGGGGACTGAAGCTTTCTTT	CSVAYAAVGGTEAFF
TRBJ2-3	TRBV4-3	TRBD2	.	TGCGCCAGCAGCCAAGATTGGGGGACTAGCGGTACCTCCACAGATACGCAGTATTTT	CASSQDWGTSGTSTDTQYF
TRBJ2-2	TRBV7-2	.	.	TGTGCCAGCAGCTTAGTGACAGGAGTCACCGGGGAGCTGTTTTTT	CASSLVTGVTGELFF
TRBJ1-6	TRBV7-9	.	.	TGTGCCAGCAGCTTAGCGCAGACTAAGGGCTGGAATTCACCCCTCCACTTT	CASSLAQTKGWNSPLHF
TRBJ2-7	TRBV7-3	.	.	TGTGCCAGCAGCTTATATACAAGTGGTGGCGAGCAGTACTTC	CASSLYTSGGEQYF
TRBJ1-3	TRBV18	TRBD1	.	TGTGCCAGCTCACTTGGACAGGGGGAGATGAGGAACACCATATATTTT	CASSLGQGEMRNTIYF
TRBJ2-3	TRBV5-6	.	.	TGTGCCAGCAGCCTACAGGGTGGGGCCACAGATACGCAGTATTTT	CASSLQGGATDTQYF
TRBJ2-7	TRBV5-4	TRBD1	once	TGTGCCAGCAGCTCCGGACAGGGAAGACCCTACGAGCAGTACTTC	CASSSGQGRPYEQYF
TRBJ2-7	TRBV10-3	TRBD1	.	TGTGCCATCAGTGAGGGACAGGGGCCCCCGGACGAGCAGTACTTC	CAISEGQGPPDEQYF
TRBJ2-7	TRBV5-4	TRBD2	.	TGTGCCAGCAGCTTATACCCCGGGACTAGCTTAACTACCGAGCAGTACTTC	CASSLYPGTSLTTEQYF
TRBJ2-3	TRBV7-6	.	.	TGTGCCAGCAGCTATAGCGGCCCGGTCACAGATACGCAGTATTTT	CASSYSGPVTDTQYF
TRBJ2-7	TRBV11-2	TRBD1	.	TGTGCCAGCAGCTACCGGACAGGGGCCCTCTCCGTTAGCTCCTACGAGCAGTACTTC	CASSYRTGALSVSSYEQYF
TRBJ2-5	TRBV6-5	.	.	TGTGCCAGCAGTTATGGGGGTCGGCAAGAGACCCAGTACTTC	CASSYGGRQETQYF
TRBJ1-3	TRBV11-2	.	.	TGTGCCAGCAGCCCACGAGCTGGAAACACCATATATTTT	CASSPRAGNTIYF
TRBJ2-7	TRBV30	.	.	TGTGCCTGGAGCGGAACCTCCTACGAGCAGTACTTC	CAWSGTSYEQYF
TRBJ2-1	TRBV25-1	.	.	TGTGCCACCATGGGCGATTTAGTGCGCAATGAGCAGTTCTTC	CATMGDLVRNEQFF
TRBJ1-5	TRBV6-6	.	.	TGTGCCAGCAGTTACTCGGAACAGCCCCAGCATTTT	CASSYSEQPQHF
TRBJ2-1	TRBV6-5	.	.	TGTGCCAGCAGTTATGTAGGGGATATGAATGAGCAGTTCTTC	CASSYVGDMNEQFF
TRBJ1-5	TRBV4-1	.	.	TGCGCCAGCAGCCAAGTTTTGTCCCAGAAGGGGCAGCCCCAGCATTTT	CASSQVLSQKGQPQHF
TRBJ1-4	TRBV28	TRBD1	.	TGTGCCAGCAGTTTTACTGGACAGGGTAATGAAAAACTGTTTTTT	CASSFTGQGNEKLFF
TRBJ2-1	TRBV6-5	.	.	TGTGCCAGCAGAAGGACAGACTACTACAATGAGCAGTTCTTC	CASRRTDYYNEQFF
TRBJ1-2	TRBV20-1	.	once	TGCAGCTTCGACACTCTCTATGGCTACACCTTC	CSFDTLYGYTF
TRBJ1-5	TRBV5-4	TRBD1	.	TGTGCCAGCAGCTTGGACAGGGGGCTTAATCAGCCCCAGCATTTT	CASSLDRGLNQPQHF
TRBJ2-2	TRBV10-3	.	.	TGTGCCATCATTGGACATCCGAACACCGGGGAGCTGTTTTTT	CAIIGHPNTGELFF
TRBJ2-2	TRBV7-8	.	once	TGTGCCAGCAGTCCAAATAACGGGGAGCTGTTTTTT	CASSPNNGELFF
TRBJ1-6	TRBV5-1	TRBD1	.	TGCGCCAGCAGCTTGGCCTGGGACAGGGGGTCAGTTTCACCCCTCCACTTT	CASSLAWDRGSVSPLHF
TRBJ1-6	TRBV19	.	.	TGTGCCAGTAGTACGTGGCAGGGGAGGGATTCACCCCTCCACTTT	CASSTWQGRDSPLHF
TRBJ1-3	TRBV4-1	.	.	TGCGCCAGCAGCCAGGTCCTCGAGGGCTCTGGAAACACCATATATTTT	CASSQVLEGSGNTIYF
TRBJ2-1	TRBV29-1	.	.	TGCAGCGTTGTCCGGGGGAGTGAGCAGTTCTTC	CSVVRGSEQFF
TRBJ2-7	TRBV4-2	TRBD2	.	TGTGCCAGCAGCCAGGGACTAGCGGGATCCTACGAGCAGTACTTC	CASSQGLAGSYEQYF
TRBJ1-6	TRBV2	.	.	TGTGCCAGCAGAATCGGGAATTCACCCCTCCACTTT	CASRIGNSPLHF
TRBJ2-5	TRBV6-1	.	.	TGTGCCAGCAGTTTACGTGCAGAGACCCAGTACTTC	CASSLRAETQYF
TRBJ2-7	TRBV29-1	.	.	TGCAGCGTTGAAGGCCAGGGGAAAACCTACGAGCAGTACTTC	CSVEGQGKTYEQYF
TRBJ1-2	TRBV25-1	.	once	TGTGCCAGCAGTGAAGCAGGTCGCTATGGCTACACCTTC	CASSEAGRYGYTF
TRBJ1-2	TRBV19	TRBD1	.	TGTGCCAGTAGTAGACAGGGGGATAACTATGGCTACACCTTC	CASSRQGDNYGYTF
TRBJ2-7	TRBV28	TRBD1	.	TGTGCCAGCAGTTTAGGTGGGACAGGGGGTTACGAGCAGTACTTC	CASSLGGTGGYEQYF
TRBJ2-5	TRBV6-1	.	.	TGTGCCAGCAGTGACAGGTGGGCAGGGACCCAGTACTTC	CASSDRWAGTQYF
TRBJ2-7	TRBV4-3	TRBD2	.	TGCGCCAGCAGCCGGATACCGACTAGCGGGTACGAGCAGTACTTC	CASSRIPTSGYEQYF
TRBJ2-7	TRBV5-1	.	.	TGCGCCAGCAGCTTGGCCCTCTCGGACAAGGTGAAGTACTTC	CASSLALSDKVKYF
TRBJ1-3	TRBV20-1	.	.	TGCAGTACCAGGGGTGGAAACACCATATATTTT	CSTRGGNTIYF
TRBJ1-1	TRBV5-1	.	.	TGCGCCAGCAGCTTGATACGGGGAACCACTGAAGCTTTCTTT	CASSLIRGTTEAFF
TRBJ2-7	TRBV18	TRBD1	.	TGTGCCAGCTCACCACCGGGACAGAGAGGGTACGAGCAGTACTTC	CASSPPGQRGYEQYF
TRBJ1-1	TRBV5-4	.	.	TGTGCCAGCAGCCGATCCCCTGAGAGGCTGGCTGAAGCTTTCTTT	CASSRSPERLAEAFF